Below, one T cell receptor beta chain is given with its context. Antigen: not known. The CDR3 is 11 amino acids. The germline V gene encodes CDR1 DFQATT and CDR2 SNEGSKA (reference sequence). This entry belongs to a study of OX40 agonist ivuxolimab in advanced cancers. Study information: Earlier treatment with anti-PD-1, anti-PD-L1 or anti-CTLA-4 was permitted, and 30% to 40% had received some. Study observations and caveats: The study observed clonal expansion of CD4+ and CD8+ blood T cells by week 6 at 0.1 to 3.0 mg/kg. Still undetermined is the antigen specificity of the expanded peripheral T cells. Averaged across samples, CD8+ T cells carried more expanded clones than CD4+ did.

Sequencing used immunoSEQ multiplex PCR; TCRdb keeps in-frame clones, though not all of them. The repertoire holds around 40,000 clones, with 70% to 85% as singletons. The clonotype was recovered from an adult with an advanced solid tumor such as melanoma, head and neck, liver or kidney cancer. Specimen: CD4+ or CD8+ T cells sorted from blood, collected in a trial of the OX40 agonist ivuxolimab. The V call is TRBV20-1, the J call TRBJ1-2; D is uncertain. The CDR3 nucleotides are TGCAGGGCCCCTGCGGCAGGCTATTACACCTTC. Translated: CRAPAAGYYTF.